The entry below describes one T cell receptor (beta chain). Measured with immunoSEQ multiplex PCR; TCRdb has only the in-frame clones, and not every one. In the table there are about 97,000 clones, around nine tenths of which are singletons. The CDR3 spans 13 residues. Germline assignment: CDR1 LGHDT and CDR2 YNNKEL (reference sequence). V lost 10 bases and J 6 bases, leaving 15 bases between the germline ends. This entry belongs to a study of blood T cell repertoires in COVID-19. The TCR sequence derives from a man aged 60 to 69 with acute or convalescent COVID-19. Sequenced sample: peripheral blood. The rearrangement joins TRBV3-1 (or the pseudogene TRBV3-2) to TRBJ2-2; D uncertain. CDR3 loop: CATTVARSGELFF. In DNA form, the CDR3 reads TGTGCCACCACGGTAGCTAGGTCCGGGGAGCTGTTTTTT.